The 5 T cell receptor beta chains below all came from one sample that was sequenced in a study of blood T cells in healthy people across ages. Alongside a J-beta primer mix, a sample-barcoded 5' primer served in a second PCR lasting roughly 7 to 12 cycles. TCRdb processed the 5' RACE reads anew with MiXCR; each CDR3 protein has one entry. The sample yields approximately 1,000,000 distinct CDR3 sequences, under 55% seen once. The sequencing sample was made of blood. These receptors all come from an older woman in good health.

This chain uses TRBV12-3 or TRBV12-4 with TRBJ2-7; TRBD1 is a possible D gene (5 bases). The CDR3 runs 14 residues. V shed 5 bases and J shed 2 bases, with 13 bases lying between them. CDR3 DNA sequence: TGTGCCAGCAGTCCCAGGGCGGTGGCCTACGAGCAGTACTTC. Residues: CASSPRAVAYEQYF.

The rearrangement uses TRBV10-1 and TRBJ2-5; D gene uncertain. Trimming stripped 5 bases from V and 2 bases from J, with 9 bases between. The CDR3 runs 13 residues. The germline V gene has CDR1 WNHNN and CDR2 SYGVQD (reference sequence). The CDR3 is CASSQDGQETQYF. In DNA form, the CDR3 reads TGCGCCAGCAGTCAGGACGGGCAAGAGACCCAGTACTTC.

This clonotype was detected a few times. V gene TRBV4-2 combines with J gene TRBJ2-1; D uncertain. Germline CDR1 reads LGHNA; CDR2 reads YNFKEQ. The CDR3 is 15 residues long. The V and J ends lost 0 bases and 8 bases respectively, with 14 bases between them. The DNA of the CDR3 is TGTGCCAGCAGCCAAGAAGTTGGGCGATGGGATGAGCAGTTCTTC. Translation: CASSQEVGRWDEQFF.

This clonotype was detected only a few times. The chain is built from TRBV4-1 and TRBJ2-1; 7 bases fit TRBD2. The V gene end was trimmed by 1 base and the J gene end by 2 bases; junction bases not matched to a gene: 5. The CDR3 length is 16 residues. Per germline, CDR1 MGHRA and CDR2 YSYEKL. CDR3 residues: CASSQGGGEPYNEQFF. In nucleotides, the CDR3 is TGCGCCAGCAGCCAAGGGGGAGGGGAACCCTACAATGAGCAGTTCTTC.

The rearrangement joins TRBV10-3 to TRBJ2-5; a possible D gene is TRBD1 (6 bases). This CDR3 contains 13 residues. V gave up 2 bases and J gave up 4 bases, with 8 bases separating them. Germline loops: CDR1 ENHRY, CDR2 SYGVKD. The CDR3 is CAISEHRAETQYF. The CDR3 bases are TGTGCCATCAGTGAGCACAGGGCAGAGACCCAGTACTTC.